These T cell receptor beta chains were read from a single sample in a study of shared clonotypes between healthy human individuals. The table came from immunoSEQ multiplex PCR; TCRdb's copy has only in-frame clones and leaves some out. The sample gives around 1.5 million clones, 98% of which show up once; roughly 0.4% is in the top ten. The sample comprised naive CD4+ T cells sorted from blood. These receptors all come from a man aged 25-45 years in good health. Each CDR3 is given with its conserved first and last residue. A D gene is named only where the DNA matches it firmly. The size field is filled for only some rows; it gives once, few, many or a size class.

TRBV7-2,.,TRBJ2-1,15,.,TGTGCCAGCAGCTTAGGTAAGGGCCAGGGGGGCGAGCAGTTCTTC,CASSLGKGQGGEQFF
TRBV19,TRBD2,TRBJ2-1,15,.,TGTGCCAGTAGTATTGTTAGCGGGAGCTTCGATGAGCAGTTCTTC,CASSIVSGSFDEQFF
TRBV6-6,TRBD2,TRBJ2-3,16,.,TGTGCCAGCAGAAACCTAGCGGGAGGCTTCACAGATACGCAGTATTTT,CASRNLAGGFTDTQYF
TRBV5-1,TRBD2,TRBJ2-1,14,.,TGCGCCAGCAGCTTACTAGCGGGGTGGGATGAGCAGTTCTTC,CASSLLAGWDEQFF
TRBV5-1,.,TRBJ1-5,16,.,TGCGCCAGCAGCTTGGAGGCAGGGGATAGCAATCAGCCCCAGCATTTT,CASSLEAGDSNQPQHF
TRBV7-9,TRBD1,TRBJ1-1,15,.,TGTGCCAGCAGCTTGGTGACAGGGGAGAGTCCTGAAGCTTTCTTT,CASSLVTGESPEAFF
TRBV7-6,.,TRBJ2-2,14,.,TGTGCCAGCATCGCGGCGGGGTCCACCGGGGAGCTGTTTTTT,CASIAAGSTGELFF
TRBV18,.,TRBJ2-5,16,.,TGTGCCAGCTCACCGGTGGCAGACGATTTCCCAGAGACCCAGTACTTC,CASSPVADDFPETQYF
TRBV12-5,.,TRBJ2-5,11,.,TGTGCTAGTGGCACCCTAAAGACCCAGTACTTC,CASGTLKTQYF
TRBV28,.,TRBJ2-2,15,.,TGTGCCAGCAGTTTCTATGATTGGGGGAACGGGGAGCTGTTTTTT,CASSFYDWGNGELFF
TRBV5-4,.,TRBJ2-5,14,.,TGTGCCAGCAGCTTGGCTGTTAGGGGAGAGACCCAGTACTTC,CASSLAVRGETQYF
TRBV5-4,.,TRBJ2-2,16,.,TGTGCCAGCAGCTTGGGGGTCTTAGGCAGGGCCGGGGAGCTGTTTTTT,CASSLGVLGRAGELFF
TRBV2,.,TRBJ2-2,14,.,TGTGCCAGCAGGGGCGGCAGTACCACCGGGGAGCTGTTTTTT,CASRGGSTTGELFF
TRBV7-2,TRBD1,TRBJ1-1,13,.,TGTGCCAGCAGCTTAGGGGGACAGGGTGGGGCTTTCTTT,CASSLGGQGGAFF
TRBV27,.,TRBJ2-3,14,.,TGTGCCAGCAGTTTATCAAGGGGGAGGGATACGCAGTATTTT,CASSLSRGRDTQYF
TRBV21-1,.,TRBJ1-3,17,.,TGTGCCAGCAGCTCTCCCGGGACAGCTTGGACTCGAAACACCATATATTTT,CASSSPGTAWTRNTIYF
TRBV5-4,.,TRBJ1-2,12,.,TGTGCCAGCAGCCGCCTATACTATGGCTACACCTTC,CASSRLYYGYTF
TRBV7-9,TRBD1,TRBJ1-4,16,.,TGTGCCAGCAGCAGTAACAGGGGGGCAACTAATGAAAAACTGTTTTTT,CASSSNRGATNEKLFF
TRBV9,.,TRBJ2-7,14,.,TGTGCCAGCAGCGTAGCGGTAAGCTCCTACGAGCAGTACTTC,CASSVAVSSYEQYF
TRBV7-8,.,TRBJ2-2,16,once,TGTGCCAGCAGCCCGGCCCCGCCGCCAGGTCCCGGGGAGCTGTTTTTT,CASSPAPPPGPGELFF
TRBV18,.,TRBJ2-5,14,.,TGTGCCAGCTCACCTTTAACAGCACAAGAGACCCAGTACTTC,CASSPLTAQETQYF
TRBV6-1,.,TRBJ2-7,13,.,TGTGCCAGCAGTGCAGGGGAATTGTACGAGCAGTACTTC,CASSAGELYEQYF
TRBV5-1,TRBD1,TRBJ2-2,15,once,TGCGCCAGCAGCCTACGACAGGGGGACACCGGGGAGCTGTTTTTT,CASSLRQGDTGELFF